Presented here are 17 T cell receptor beta chains from one specimen sequenced in a study of technical replicates of blood from a few donors. Profiling relied on immunoSEQ multiplex PCR, and the TCRdb table lists in-frame clones only, not all of them. Of approximately 69,000 clones in the sample, almost 98% were seen once. The sample was T cells isolated from PBMCs. The source of these receptors is a human donor in good health.

The chain recombines TRBV10-3 with TRBJ1-2, with 7 bases that match TRBD1. CDR1 is ENHRY and CDR2 is SYGVKD in the germline V gene. J was trimmed by 8 bases and V by 3 bases; bases with no gene match: 9. This CDR3 is built from 14 residues. Here the CDR3 reads CAISDPDRARGYTF. The CDR3 DNA reads TGTGCCATCAGTGACCCCGACAGGGCCAGGGGCTACACCTTC.

V usage is TRBV5-4 and J usage is TRBJ2-4; maybe TRBD2 (7 bases). Germline lookup yields CDR1 SGHNT and CDR2 YYREEE (reference sequence). This CDR3 is 14 amino acids long. The V and J ends lost 3 bases and 5 bases respectively, with 12 bases between them. As DNA, the CDR3 is TGTGCCAGCAGCTCGGGGGGCCGGGAAAACATTCAGTACTTC. Protein product: CASSSGGRENIQYF. The full variable domain, in which reference TRBV5-4 and TRBJ2-4 provide the parts outside the CDR3, is ETGVTQSPTHLIKTRGQQVTLRCSSQSGHNTVSWYQQALGQGPQFIFQYYREEENGRGNFPPRFSGLQFPNYSSELNVNALELDDSALYLCASSSGGRENIQYFGAGTRLSVL.

The genes are TRBV4-2 and TRBJ1-1; 10 bases map to TRBD1. This CDR3 comprises 15 residues. After removal of 2 bases from V and 5 bases from J, the junction contained 5 bases not matched to a gene. Germline loops: CDR1 LGHNA, CDR2 YNFKEQ. The CDR3 loop is CASSQSTGGGTEAFF. The CDR3 nucleotides read TGTGCCAGCAGCCAATCGACAGGGGGCGGGACTGAAGCTTTCTTT.

The CDR3, as DNA: TGCGCCAGCAGCACAAGGCCGGGGGACACTGAAGCTTTCTTT. Encoded protein: CASSTRPGDTEAFF. This chain uses TRBV5-1 with TRBJ1-1; perhaps TRBD1 as D (5 bases). Trimming shortened V by 4 bases and J by 3 bases, and 13 bases separated the two germline ends. Germline V gives CDR1 SGHRS, CDR2 YFSETQ. The CDR3 contains 14 residues. Full variable domain (remainder filled in from reference TRBV5-1 and TRBJ1-1): KAGVTQTPRYLIKTRGQQVTLSCSPISGHRSVSWYQQTPGQGLQFLFEYFSETQRNKGNFPGRFSGRQFSNSRSEMNVSTLELGDSALYLCASSTRPGDTEAFFGQGTRLTVV.

This clone appeared a single time. The rearrangement uses TRBV4-1 and TRBJ2-1; the match to TRBD1 covers 9 bases. In germline, CDR1 is MGHRA, CDR2 YSYEKL. V was clipped by 4 bases and J by 8 bases; unmatched bases: 6. The CDR3 extends over 14 amino acids. CDR3 in DNA: TGCGCCAGCAGCCTCGTTGACAGGGGGGATGAGCAGTTCTTC. Encoded protein: CASSLVDRGDEQFF.

A single count supports this clone. This chain links TRBV7-2 with TRBJ2-1; tentative D call: TRBD2 (5 bases). V dropped 1 base and J dropped 4 bases, with 14 bases sitting between them. The CDR3 runs 16 residues. CDR1 SGHTA and CDR2 FQGNSA come from the germline V gene. The CDR3 loop reads CASSLDRGTVYNEQFF. DNA of the CDR3: TGTGCCAGCAGCTTAGATCGGGGAACGGTATACAATGAGCAGTTCTTC. The full variable domain, in which reference TRBV7-2 and TRBJ2-1 provide the parts outside the CDR3, is GAGVSQSPSNKVTEKGKDVELRCDPISGHTALYWYRQSLGQGLEFLIYFQGNSAPDKSGLPSDRFSAERTGGSVSTLTIQRTQQEDSAVYLCASSLDRGTVYNEQFFGPGTRLTVL.

The J gene is TRBJ1-1, the V gene TRBV10-3; weak D call: TRBD1 (5 bases). The germline V gene has CDR1 ENHRY and CDR2 SYGVKD. Trimming removed 4 bases at V and 7 bases at J, with 10 bases between. The CDR3 runs to 12 residues. The CDR3 region has the DNA TGTGCCATCAGTGCTGACAGTCGTGAAGCTTTCTTT. Translation gives CAISADSREAFF.

The rearrangement uses TRBV7-6 and TRBJ2-5; D is ambiguous. The germline V gene encodes CDR1 SGHVS and CDR2 FNYEAQ. Trimming took off 6 bases at V and 5 bases at J, with 10 bases between the two ends. This CDR3 spans 12 amino acids. The CDR3, as DNA: TGTGCCAGCAGTCGATGGGCCGAGACCCAGTACTTC. This codes for CASSRWAETQYF.

The rearrangement uses TRBV23-1 and TRBJ2-1, with a weak D call TRBD2 (6 bases). TRBV23-1 is labeled an ORF, and its function is uncertain. Trimming shortened V by 4 bases and J by 2 bases, and 18 bases separated the two germline ends. CDR3 length: 17 residues. CDR3 residues: CASSPRSGLCPYNEQFF. The CDR3 region has the DNA TGCGCCAGCAGTCCAAGGTCGGGACTCTGCCCCTACAATGAGCAGTTCTTC.

V and J are TRBV2 and TRBJ1-4; 7 nucleotides match TRBD1. The germline V gene encodes CDR1 SNHLY and CDR2 FYNNEI. J lost 5 bases, V lost 7 bases, and 16 bases had no gene match. The CDR3 runs to 17 residues. CDR3 DNA sequence: TGTGCCAGCAAACGGGACTTGTTGGGACAGCTAAATGAAAAACTGTTTTTT. It translates to CASKRDLLGQLNEKLFF.

The chain has TRBV15 and TRBJ1-3, with D tentatively TRBD1 (5 bases). This CDR3 spans 14 amino acids. Looked up from germline, CDR1 is LNHNV and CDR2 is YYDKDF (reference sequence). Trimming removed 1 base at V and 2 bases at J, with 6 bases between. DNA for the CDR3: TGTGCCACCAGCAGAGTGACAGCTGGAAACACCATATATTTT. Its translation is CATSRVTAGNTIYF.

V gene TRBV6-4 combines with J gene TRBJ2-3, with D perhaps TRBD1 (5 bases). Germline V CDR1 and CDR2: MRHNA, SNTAGT. V was clipped by 3 bases and J by 3 bases, with 7 bases between them. This CDR3 contains 13 residues. The CDR3 sequence: CASSEGVTDTQYF. The CDR3 nucleotides are TGTGCCAGCAGTGAAGGGGTGACAGATACGCAGTATTTT.

The V call is TRBV29-1, the J call TRBJ1-5; 8 bases match TRBD1. V trimming: 6 bases; J trimming: 6 bases; junction bases outside the gene matches: 10. CDR1 is SQVTM, CDR2 ANQGSEA, per germline. CDR3 size: 14 residues. This chain's CDR3 is CSVLQGEMGQPQHF. CDR3 bases: TGCAGCGTCTTACAGGGGGAGATGGGTCAGCCCCAGCATTTT. Combining the CDR3 with reference TRBV29-1 and TRBJ1-5 gives the whole variable domain SAVISQKPSRDICQRGTSLTIQCQVDSQVTMMFWYRQQPGQSLTLIATANQGSEATYESGFVIDKFPISRPNLTFSTLTVSNMSPEDSSIYLCSVLQGEMGQPQHFGDGTRLSIL.

The CDR3 DNA reads TGCGCCAGCAGCGCACGACAGGGCGAGGAGACCCAGTACTTC. As protein: CASSARQGEETQYF. The chain combines TRBV5-1 with TRBJ2-5; 7 bases are a match to TRBD1. Germline assignment: CDR1 SGHRS and CDR2 YFSETQ. The CDR3 is 14 residues long. Trimming at V came to 4 bases and at J to 5 bases, leaving 8 bases not matched to a gene.

The J gene is TRBJ1-5, the V gene TRBV4-1, with a tentative D call TRBD1 (5 bases). Germline-derived CDR1 and CDR2 are MGHRA and YSYEKL. Trimming took off 6 bases at V and 1 base at J, with 10 bases between the two ends. This CDR3 has 14 residues. This chain's CDR3 is CASRRTGSNQPQHF. For the CDR3, the DNA is TGCGCCAGCAGACGCACAGGAAGCAATCAGCCCCAGCATTTT.

The chain couples TRBV14 to TRBJ1-5; no reliable D call. CDR1 is SGHDN, CDR2 FVKESK, per germline. With 3 bases removed from V and 4 bases from J, the gap between germline ends came to 7 bases. This CDR3 comprises 13 residues. The chain's CDR3 is CASSQRRNQPQHF. The CDR3, as DNA: TGTGCCAGCAGCCAGAGGAGAAATCAGCCCCAGCATTTT.

CDR3 loop: CASSSGQTDTQYF. In DNA, the CDR3 is TGTGCCAGCAGCTCCGGACAGACAGATACGCAGTATTTT. The chain has TRBV5-6 and TRBJ2-3, with D possibly matching TRBD1 (6 bases). Germline V gene sequence: CDR1 SGHDT, CDR2 YYEEEE. This CDR3 spans 13 amino acids. Trimming stripped 3 bases from V and 3 bases from J, with 8 bases between. The variable domain in full, completed from reference TRBV5-6 and TRBJ2-3, reads DAGVTQSPTHLIKTRGQQVTLRCSPKSGHDTVSWYQQALGQGPQFIFQYYEEEERQRGNFPDRFSGHQFPNYSSELNVNALLLGDSALYLCASSSGQTDTQYFGPGTRLTVL.